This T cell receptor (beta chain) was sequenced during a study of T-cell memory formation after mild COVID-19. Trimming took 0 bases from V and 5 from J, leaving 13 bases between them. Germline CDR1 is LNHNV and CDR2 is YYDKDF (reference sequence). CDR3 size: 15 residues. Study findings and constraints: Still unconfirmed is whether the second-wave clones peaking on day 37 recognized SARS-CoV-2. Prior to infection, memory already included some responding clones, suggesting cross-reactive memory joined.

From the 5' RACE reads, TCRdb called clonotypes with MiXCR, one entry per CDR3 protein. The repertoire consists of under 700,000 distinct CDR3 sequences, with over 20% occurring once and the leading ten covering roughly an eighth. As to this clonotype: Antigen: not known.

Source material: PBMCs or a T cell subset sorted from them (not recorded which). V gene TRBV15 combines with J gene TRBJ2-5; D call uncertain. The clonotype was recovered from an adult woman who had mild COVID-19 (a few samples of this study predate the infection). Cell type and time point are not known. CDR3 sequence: CATSRDRTPFETQYF. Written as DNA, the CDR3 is TGTGCCACCAGCAGAGATCGGACCCCTTTTGAGACCCAGTACTTC.